Shown below are 11 T cell receptor beta chains from a single sample sequenced in a study of T cell changes during pregnancy in multiple sclerosis. TCRdb keeps only in-frame clones here, not all; method: immunoSEQ multiplex PCR. The table has 45,000 to 60,000 clones, more than 90% seen once. The input for sequencing was peripheral blood, taken after pregnancy. The receptors originated from a female donor in good health, enrolled as a control in a pregnancy study.

The rearrangement links TRBV6-5 to TRBJ1-2; D is uncertain. CDR1 and CDR2 (germline): MNHEY, SVGAGI. Trimming left V 7 bases short and J 4 bases short, with 7 bases between. The CDR3 runs to 11 residues. The CDR3 sequence: CASTDSYGYTF. CDR3 DNA sequence: TGTGCCAGCACCGATAGCTATGGCTACACCTTC.

This chain connects TRBV25-1 to TRBJ1-4, with 9 bases identical to TRBD1. The V segment lost 4 bases and the J segment 8 bases; nucleotides outside the gene matches: 5. Germline V gives CDR1 MGHDK, CDR2 SYGVNS. This CDR3 spans 14 amino acids. The CDR3 region is CASSGGTGKEKLFF. The CDR3 DNA reads TGTGCCAGCAGTGGTGGGACAGGGAAGGAAAAACTGTTTTTT.

This clone was recorded a few times. V usage is TRBV28 and J usage is TRBJ1-1; no reliable D call. CDR1 is MDHEN and CDR2 is SYDVKM in the germline V gene. The V and J ends lost 6 bases and 3 bases respectively, with 14 bases between them. This CDR3 is 14 amino acids long. Here the CDR3 DNA reads TGTGCCAGCAGGGAGGGTGATCGGGACACTGAAGCTTTCTTT. Protein sequence: CASREGDRDTEAFF. Full variable domain (remainder filled in from reference TRBV28 and TRBJ1-1): DVKVTQSSRYLVKRTGEKVFLECVQDMDHENMFWYRQDPGLGLRLIYFSYDVKMKEKGDIPEGYSVSREKKERFSLILESASTNQTSMYLCASREGDRDTEAFFGQGTRLTVV.

The V and J genes are TRBV10-3 and TRBJ1-2, with 8 bases lining up with TRBD1. The CDR3 is made up of 14 amino acids. V lost 3 bases, J lost 4 bases, and 4 bases stayed unmatched. Per the germline V gene, CDR1 is ENHRY and CDR2 is SYGVKD. CDR3 sequence: CAISEFGQGYGYTF. The DNA for the CDR3 is TGTGCCATCAGTGAATTCGGACAGGGCTATGGCTACACCTTC.

V is TRBV5-4 and J is TRBJ1-1, with 9 bases that match TRBD1. Germline CDR1 is SGHNT and CDR2 is YYREEE (reference sequence). J lost 2 bases, V lost 3 bases, and 5 bases had no gene match. The CDR3 is 15 residues long. In DNA, the CDR3 is TGTGCCAGCAGCTCACAGGGGGCGATTAACACTGAAGCTTTCTTT. It yields the protein CASSSQGAINTEAFF. Looking up the rest from reference TRBV5-4 and TRBJ1-1 gives the full variable domain: ETGVTQSPTHLIKTRGQQVTLRCSSQSGHNTVSWYQQALGQGPQFIFQYYREEENGRGNFPPRFSGLQFPNYSSELNVNALELDDSALYLCASSSQGAINTEAFFGQGTRLTVV.

This sequence joins TRBV5-4 and TRBJ2-1, with 11 bases identical to TRBD2. Germline V gene sequence: CDR1 SGHNT, CDR2 YYREEE (reference sequence). V lost 1 base and J lost 4; bases outside the gene matches: 4. The CDR3 contains 16 residues. The CDR3 bases are TGTGCCAGCAGCTTGAAGGCTAGCGGGGGGTACAATGAGCAGTTCTTC. Amino acid sequence: CASSLKASGGYNEQFF.

The chain uses TRBV7-2 and TRBJ2-7; 8 nucleotides align to TRBD2. This CDR3 has 16 amino acids. CDR1 and CDR2 from the germline V gene are SGHTA and FQGNSA. V shed 1 base and J 7 bases; nucleotides not matched to a gene: 12. In nucleotides, the CDR3 is TGTGCCAGCAGCTTAGGGCGCCGGACTAGCCCACAAGAGCAGTACTTC. Amino acid sequence: CASSLGRRTSPQEQYF.

The J gene is TRBJ1-5, the V gene TRBV28; no definite D call. The CDR3 extends over 13 amino acids. Germline CDR1 MDHEN, CDR2 SYDVKM. Trimming removed 3 bases at V and 4 bases at J, with 7 bases between. The CDR3 nucleotides are TGTGCCAGCAGTTTGGTAGCTAATCAGCCCCAGCATTTT. As protein: CASSLVANQPQHF.

The chain links TRBV28 to TRBJ1-6; TRBD1 is a possible D gene (6 bases). This CDR3 contains 17 residues. V lost 6 bases, J lost 0 bases, and 15 bases lay in between. The germline V gene has CDR1 MDHEN and CDR2 SYDVKM. CDR3 protein: CASSSDGGSSYNSPLHF. CDR3 bases: TGTGCCAGCAGCTCTGATGGGGGCAGCTCCTATAATTCACCCCTCCACTTT. The complete variable domain, with remaining parts taken from reference TRBV28 and TRBJ1-6, reads DVKVTQSSRYLVKRTGEKVFLECVQDMDHENMFWYRQDPGLGLRLIYFSYDVKMKEKGDIPEGYSVSREKKERFSLILESASTNQTSMYLCASSSDGGSSYNSPLHFGNGTRLTVT.

This chain links TRBV5-6 with TRBJ2-7; TRBD2 matches at 7 bases. Germline V lookup: CDR1 SGHDT, CDR2 YYEEEE. This CDR3 contains 14 residues. After removal of 3 bases from V and 3 bases from J, the junction contained 6 bases not matched to a gene. The DNA of the CDR3 is TGTGCCAGCAGCTGGGGGGGAGACTTCTACGAGCAGTACTTC. As protein: CASSWGGDFYEQYF.

The chain uses TRBV19 and TRBJ2-3, with TRBD1 matching over 11 bases. The V gene's germline CDR1 is LNHDA and CDR2 SQIVND (reference sequence). There are 15 residues in the CDR3. V was clipped by 11 bases and J by 5 bases; unmatched bases: 12. The CDR3 loop reads CASGAGTGGLDTQYF. The CDR3 DNA follows: TGTGCCTCGGGGGCCGGGACAGGGGGTTTAGATACGCAGTATTTT.